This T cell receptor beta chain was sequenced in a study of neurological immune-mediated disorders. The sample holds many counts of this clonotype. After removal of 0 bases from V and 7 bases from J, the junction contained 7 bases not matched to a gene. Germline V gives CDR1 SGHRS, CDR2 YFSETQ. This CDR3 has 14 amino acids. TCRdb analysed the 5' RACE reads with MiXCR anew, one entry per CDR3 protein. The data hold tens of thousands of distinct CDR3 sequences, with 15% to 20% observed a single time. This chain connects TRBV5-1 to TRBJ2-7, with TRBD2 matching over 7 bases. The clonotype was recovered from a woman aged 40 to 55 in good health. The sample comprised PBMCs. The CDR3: CASSLVAGEWEQYF. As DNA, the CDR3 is TGCGCCAGCAGCTTGGTAGCGGGTGAGTGGGAGCAGTACTTC.